The present T cell receptor beta chain was sequenced within a study of OX40 agonist ivuxolimab in advanced cancers. Background for the entire study: Ivuxolimab was a fully human IgG2 agonistic monoclonal antibody targeting the costimulatory receptor OX40 (CD134). Intravenous ivuxolimab was administered to patients every 2 weeks at six dose levels: 0.01, 0.1, 0.3, 1.5, 3 and 10 mg/kg. Of the approximately 50 dose-escalation patients, hepatocellular carcinoma was present in about 20, melanoma in approximately 15, renal cell carcinoma in 9 and head and neck cancer in 9. A male proportion of almost 85% and a mean age of 60 years, ranging from about 23 to 90, were recorded for the dose-escalation cohort. Prior anti-PD-1, anti-PD-L1 or anti-CTLA-4 therapy was permitted, and roughly two fifths of dose-escalation patients had received checkpoint inhibitors. Partial responses were achieved by three dose-escalation patients, of whom one had hepatocellular carcinoma and two had cutaneous melanoma. Peripheral TCRbeta sequencing aimed to test whether ivuxolimab altered TCR sequence diversity and caused clonal T-cell expansion. The paper reports the monotherapy dose-escalation portion (N ≈ 50 patients) of the phase I ivuxolimab trial. Beyond this particular receptor, the publication reports: In partial responders in the 0.1-3.0 mg/kg groups, normalized peripheral clonal expansion was found to be among the lowest, especially among CD8+ T cells. After ivuxolimab, CD8+ T cells had more expanded clones than CD4+ T cells on average. Which antigens the clonally expanded peripheral T cells were specific for was not determined. At doses of 0.1 to 3.0 mg/kg, clonal expansion of both CD4+ and CD8+ T cells in blood was seen between baseline and week 6. Low levels of normalized T-cell clonal expansion were also seen in some patients who did not respond.

As concerns this clone: Its antigen remains undetermined. No base quality values were provided; no much bigger clone lies one nucleotide off.

The trial excluded patients who had a history of autoimmune disease or were on systemic immunosuppression. Peripheral blood for TCR sequencing was drawn from every dose cohort at baseline, at cycle 4 day 1 and at cycle 7 day 1. The samples were taken from a phase I, first-in-human, multicenter, open-label dose-escalation trial of ivuxolimab. Adults with locally advanced or metastatic melanoma, renal cell, hepatocellular, or head and neck squamous cell carcinoma were enrolled in the trial. Before TCR sequencing, CD4+ and CD8+ T cells were separately sorted from peripheral blood. To sequence the TCRbeta CDR3 region, genomic DNA was isolated from the sorted cells. The immunoSEQ Assay was used for sequencing of TCRbeta CDR3 regions. TCRdb stores this immuneACCESS table with in-frame sequences only. Part of the clones is absent; in the studies checked, under half of the shortfall reflects unresolved V genes, and no reason is known for the rest. For this sample there are about 23,000 clones; approximately 80% appear just once. Of the sample, just over 2% falls within the top ten clones.

The CDR3 contains 13 residues, cysteine and phenylalanine counted. Only CDR3 DNA is held: 39 bases, read in frame from base 1. From a lookup of the germline V gene, CDR1 and CDR2 are KGHSH and LQKENI. V gives up 3 bases and J gives up 7 bases, and the segment between their germline ends measures 12 bases. The V and J genes are TRBV18 and TRBJ2-5; the D gene is not confidently resolved. The TCR was taken from an adult with an advanced solid tumor such as melanoma, head and neck, liver or kidney cancer. The source was CD4+ or CD8+ T cells sorted from blood, collected in a trial of the OX40 agonist ivuxolimab. The nucleotide sequence is TGTGCCAGCTCACCCCCGACCGTAAGGACCCAGTACTTC. The resulting protein is CASSPPTVRTQYF. The reference TRBV18 and TRBJ2-5 proteins fill in what lies around the CDR3, so the full variable domain reads NAGVMQNPRHLVRRRGQEARLRCSPMKGHSHVYWYRQLPEEGLKFMVYLQKENIIDESGMPKERFSAEFPKEGPSILRIQQVVRGDSAAYFCASSPPTVRTQYFGPGTRLLVL.